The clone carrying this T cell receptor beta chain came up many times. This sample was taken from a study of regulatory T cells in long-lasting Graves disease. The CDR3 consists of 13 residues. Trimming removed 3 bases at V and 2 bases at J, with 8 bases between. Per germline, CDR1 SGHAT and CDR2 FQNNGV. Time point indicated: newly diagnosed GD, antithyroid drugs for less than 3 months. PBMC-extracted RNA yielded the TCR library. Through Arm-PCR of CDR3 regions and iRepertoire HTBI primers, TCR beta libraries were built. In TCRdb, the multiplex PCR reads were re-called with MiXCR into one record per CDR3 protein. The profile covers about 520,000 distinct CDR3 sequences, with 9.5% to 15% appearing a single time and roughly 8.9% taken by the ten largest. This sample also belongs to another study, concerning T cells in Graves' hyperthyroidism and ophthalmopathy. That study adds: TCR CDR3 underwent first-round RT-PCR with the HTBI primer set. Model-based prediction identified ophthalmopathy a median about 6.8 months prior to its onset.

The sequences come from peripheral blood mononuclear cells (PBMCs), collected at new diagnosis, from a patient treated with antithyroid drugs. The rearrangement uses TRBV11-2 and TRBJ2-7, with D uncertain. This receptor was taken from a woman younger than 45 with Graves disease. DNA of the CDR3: TGTGCCAGCAGCTTCAGCTTTACCTACGAGCAGTACTTC. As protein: CASSFSFTYEQYF.